The subject of this entry is one T cell receptor beta chain. Measured with immunoSEQ multiplex PCR; TCRdb has only the in-frame clones, and not every one. The sample has approximately 310,000 clones, 89% seen once. These data are taken from a study of blood T cell repertoires in COVID-19. The CDR3 is made up of 13 amino acids. V shed 2 bases, J shed 8 bases, and the junction held 2 bases outside the gene matches. The germline CDR1 and CDR2 sequences are MNHEY and SVGAGI. Participants were aged roughly 18 to 89 years from 24 US areas. The sample was PBMCs or T cells enriched from blood (not recorded which). The source of this sequence is a man aged 60 to 69 who had recovered from COVID-19. V is TRBV6-5 and J is TRBJ1-3; 8 bases are a match to TRBD1. The CDR3 sequence is CASSYGQGDTIYF. The CDR3 DNA reads as TGTGCCAGCAGTTACGGACAGGGAGACACCATATATTTT.